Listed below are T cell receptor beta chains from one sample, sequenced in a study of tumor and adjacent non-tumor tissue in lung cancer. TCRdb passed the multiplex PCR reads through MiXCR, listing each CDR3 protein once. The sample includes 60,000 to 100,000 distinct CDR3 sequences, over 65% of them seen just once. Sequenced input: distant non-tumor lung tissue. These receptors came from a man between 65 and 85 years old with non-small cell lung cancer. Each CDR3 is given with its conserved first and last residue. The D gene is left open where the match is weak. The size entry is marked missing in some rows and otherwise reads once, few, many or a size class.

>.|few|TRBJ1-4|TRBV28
TGTGCCAGCAGTTTGGGCGGGGTTGAAAAACTGCTTTTT
CASSLGGVEKLLF
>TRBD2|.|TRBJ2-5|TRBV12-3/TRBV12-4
TGTGCCAGTAGCGGGCTAGCGGCAGTGGTGGAGAGCCAGTACTTC
CASSGLAAVVESQYF
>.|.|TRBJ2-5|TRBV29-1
TGCAGCTCCAAGCCTTACCTCCACACAGGTCAAGAGACCCAGTACTTC
CSSKPYLHTGQETQYF
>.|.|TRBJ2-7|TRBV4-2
TGTGCCATCAGCCAAGGGTCGGGGGGCGCATCCTACGAGCATTACTTC
CAISQGSGGASYEHYF
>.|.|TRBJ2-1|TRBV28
TGTGCCAGCAGTTTTGCTATCGGGCAGTTCTTC
CASSFAIGQFF
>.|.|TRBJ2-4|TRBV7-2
TGTGCCAGCAGCTTACGGGGACATGAAAACATTCAGTACTTC
CASSLRGHENIQYF
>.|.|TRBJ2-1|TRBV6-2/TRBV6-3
TGTGTCAGCAGCAGAGGACAGTACTACAATGAGCAGTTCTTC
CVSSRGQYYNEQFF
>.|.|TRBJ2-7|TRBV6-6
TGTGCCAGCAGTTGGGTCAGGACATGCTACGAGCAGTACTTC
CASSWVRTCYEQYF
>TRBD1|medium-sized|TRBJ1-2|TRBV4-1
TGCGCCAGCAGCTCCGGGACAGATAACTATGGCTACACCTTC
CASSSGTDNYGYTF
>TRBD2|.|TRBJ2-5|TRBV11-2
TGTACCAGCACCTTAGTATGGGCTAGCGGGGGCCGACAAGAGACCCAGTACTTC
CTSTLVWASGGRQETQYF
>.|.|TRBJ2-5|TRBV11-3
TGTGCCAGCAGCCCGCGGCGGATCCAAGAGACCCATTACTTC
CASSPRRIQETHYF
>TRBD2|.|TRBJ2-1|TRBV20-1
TGCAGTGTTACCTACCGACTAGCGGGATGCAATGAGCAGTTCTTC
CSVTYRLAGCNEQFF
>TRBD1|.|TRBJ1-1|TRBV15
TGTGCCACGGGGACAGGAAGAAATGAAGCTTTCTTT
CATGTGRNEAFF
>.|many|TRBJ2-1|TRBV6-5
TGCGCCTGCAATACAGGGAATGAGCAGTTCTTC
CACNTGNEQFF
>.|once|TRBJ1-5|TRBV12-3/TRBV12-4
TGTGCCAGCAGTTCAGCTAATCAGTCCCAGCATTTT
CASSSANQSQHF
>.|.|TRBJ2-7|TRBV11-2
TGTACCAGCAGCCCAAGCCCCACCTACGAGCAGTACTTC
CTSSPSPTYEQYF
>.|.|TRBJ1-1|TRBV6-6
TGTGCCAGCAGAAACAGGATAAGCACTGAAGCTTTCTTT
CASRNRISTEAFF